This T cell receptor (beta chain) was observed in a study of OX40 agonist ivuxolimab in advanced cancers. Sequencing was performed with immunoSEQ multiplex PCR; in TCRdb, only in-frame clones are kept and a portion is missing. Of about 67,000 clones in the sample, over 70% were seen once. Germline loops: CDR1 SGHRS, CDR2 YFSETQ. The CDR3 covers 15 residues. J gave up 1 base and V 4 bases, and 5 bases lay outside the gene matches. The chain recombines TRBV5-1 with TRBJ2-7; TRBD1 matches 10 bases. The sample was CD4+ or CD8+ T cells sorted from blood, taken in a trial of the OX40 agonist ivuxolimab. The receptor was isolated from an adult with an advanced solid tumor such as melanoma, head and neck, liver or kidney cancer. For the CDR3, the DNA is TGCGCCAGCAGCACGGGGACAGGGGTGTCCTACGAGCAGTACTTC. Translated, it gives CASSTGTGVSYEQYF.